Listed below are T cell receptor beta chains from one sample, sequenced in a study of tumor T cells in aggressive B-cell lymphoma. This table comes from immunoSEQ multiplex PCR, and its TCRdb copy is limited to in-frame clones, with some not included. The profile covers around 4,500 clones, with roughly 90% appearing a single time and about 5.2% taken by the ten largest. The sequenced sample consisted of tumor tissue. These receptors originate from an adult with diffuse large B cell lymphoma. Both conserved end residues are part of each CDR3.

v_gene,CDR3aa
TRBV7-9,CASSPYTDTQYF
TRBV2,CASSPQLPGANVLTF
TRBV6-1,CASSSGTSVNNEQFF
TRBV27,CASSLSGDTEAFF
TRBV4-3,CASSQVPGTEAFF
TRBV30,CAWSGDSAGNTIYF
TRBV27,CASTPGTGLWEQFF
TRBV7-8,CASSRPRQYQETQYF
TRBV29-1,CSVGLGTNTEAFF
TRBV4-2,CASSQDLPANTEAFF
TRBV27,CASRARRVPYNEQFF
TRBV4-1,CASSPDRGYGYTF
TRBV6-5,CASRRTGVPEAFF
TRBV5-6,CASSLDGNYGYTF
TRBV2,CASSDPRSSYNSPLHF
TRBV6-4,CASSRLAGGVSSYNEQFF
TRBV5-1,CASSPGQGKDNSPLHF
TRBV19,CASSLSGGYQPQHF
TRBV25-1,CALGLEETQYF
TRBV5-1,CASSWGGTGDTEAFF
TRBV12-5,CASGSGGGNTGELFF
TRBV5-4,CASSLALTGQETQYF
TRBV7-9,CASSSTGTSAQQYF
TRBV27,CASSLSQGSNTEAFF
TRBV7-9,CASSFDRGGQETQYF
TRBV18,CASSPTGNSYEQYF
TRBV19,CASSSGTGSYEQYF
TRBV5-5,CASSLNTGWGYTF
TRBV6-1,CASSDRFGAFF
TRBV27,CASSQGSPVRNTIYF
TRBV5-1,CASSLEGPGQGYNEQFF